This T cell receptor beta chain was recorded in a study of radiation and T cells in renal cell carcinoma. At the level of the study: Nephrectomy followed 15 Gy stereotactic body radiation by 4 weeks. Study-wide points: In blood, top tumor clones expanded by 2 weeks, shrinking by 4. No pretreatment tumor biopsies were available for baseline clonotypes.

The CDR3 runs 14 residues. The germline V and J ends were trimmed by 3 bases and 8 bases, with 14 bases remaining between them. CDR1 and CDR2 (germline): SGHVS, FNYEAQ. As regards this clone: What it binds is unknown.

Time point reported: baseline pretreatment blood. The treatment denotes: 15 Gy SBRT to primary tumor, nephrectomy 4 weeks later. TCRdb keeps only in-frame clones here, not all; method: immunoSEQ multiplex PCR. The table lists some 140,000 clones, approximately 90% of them singletons, with 12% in the top ten. The J gene is TRBJ2-1, the V gene TRBV7-6; D is ambiguous. The receptor comes from a woman in her fifties or sixties with renal cell carcinoma. The specimen comprised blood, sampled from a patient whose treatment included radiotherapy and nephrectomy. The CDR3 region has the DNA TGTGCCAGCAGCTTGTATCCGGACCGGGATGAGCAGTTCTTC. Its protein is CASSLYPDRDEQFF.